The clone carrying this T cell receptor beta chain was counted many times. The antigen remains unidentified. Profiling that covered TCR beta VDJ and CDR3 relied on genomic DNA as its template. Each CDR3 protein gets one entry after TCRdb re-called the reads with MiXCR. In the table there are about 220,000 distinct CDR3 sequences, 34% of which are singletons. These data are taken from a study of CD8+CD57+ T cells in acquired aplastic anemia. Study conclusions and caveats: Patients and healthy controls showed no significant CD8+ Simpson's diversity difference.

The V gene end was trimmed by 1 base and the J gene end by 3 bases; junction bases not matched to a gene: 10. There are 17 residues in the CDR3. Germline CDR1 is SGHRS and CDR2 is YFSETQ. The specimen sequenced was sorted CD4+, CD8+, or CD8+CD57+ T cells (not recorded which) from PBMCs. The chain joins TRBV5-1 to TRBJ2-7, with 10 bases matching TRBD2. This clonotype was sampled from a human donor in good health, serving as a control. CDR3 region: CASSLTGGTSGDYEQYF. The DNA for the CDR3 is TGCGCCAGCAGCTTGACAGGGGGAACTAGCGGGGACTACGAGCAGTACTTC. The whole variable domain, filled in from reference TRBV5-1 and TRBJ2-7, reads KAGVTQTPRYLIKTRGQQVTLSCSPISGHRSVSWYQQTPGQGLQFLFEYFSETQRNKGNFPGRFSGRQFSNSRSEMNVSTLELGDSALYLCASSLTGGTSGDYEQYFGPGTRLTVT.